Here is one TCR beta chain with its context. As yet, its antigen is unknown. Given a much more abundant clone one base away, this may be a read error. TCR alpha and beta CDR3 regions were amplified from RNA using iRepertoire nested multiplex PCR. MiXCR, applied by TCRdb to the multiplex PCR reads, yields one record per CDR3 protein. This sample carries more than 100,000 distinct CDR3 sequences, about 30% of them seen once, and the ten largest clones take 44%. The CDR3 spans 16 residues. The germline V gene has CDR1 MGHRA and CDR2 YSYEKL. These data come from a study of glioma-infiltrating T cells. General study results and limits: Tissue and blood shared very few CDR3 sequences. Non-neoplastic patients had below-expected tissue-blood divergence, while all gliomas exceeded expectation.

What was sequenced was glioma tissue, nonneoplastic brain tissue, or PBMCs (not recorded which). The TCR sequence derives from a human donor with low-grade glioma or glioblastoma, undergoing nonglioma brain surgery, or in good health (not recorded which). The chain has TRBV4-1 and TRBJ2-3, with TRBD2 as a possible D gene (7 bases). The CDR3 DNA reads TGCGCCAGCAGCCAAGATCCCGGGGGGCGCGCAGATATGCAGTATTTT. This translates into CASSQDPGGRADMQYF.